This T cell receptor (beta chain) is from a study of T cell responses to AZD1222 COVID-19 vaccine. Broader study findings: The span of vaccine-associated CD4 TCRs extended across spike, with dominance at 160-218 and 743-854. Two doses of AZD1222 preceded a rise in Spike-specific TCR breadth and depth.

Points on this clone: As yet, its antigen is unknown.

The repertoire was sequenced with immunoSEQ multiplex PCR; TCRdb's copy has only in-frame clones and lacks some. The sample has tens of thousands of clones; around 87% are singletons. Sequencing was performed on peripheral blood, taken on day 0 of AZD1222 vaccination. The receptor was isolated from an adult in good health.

In nucleotides, the CDR3 is TGCGCCAGCAGCTCGGAACTGGGGCGGGGAAACACCATATATTTT. Protein sequence: CASSSELGRGNTIYF. The J gene is TRBJ1-3, the V gene TRBV5-1; the D gene is possibly TRBD1 (5 bases). The CDR3 is 15 amino acids. The V end lost 3 bases, the J end lost 4 bases, and 14 bases lay between the germline ends. Germline V gene sequence: CDR1 SGHRS, CDR2 YFSETQ.